Presented here are 12 T cell receptor beta chains from one specimen sequenced in a study of cytomegalovirus exposure and HLA in healthy donors. The PCR employed 60 Vbeta primers together with 13 Jbeta primers. Measured with immunoSEQ multiplex PCR; TCRdb has only the in-frame clones, and not every one. The sample shows some 82,000 clones, about 81% of them seen only once. The sample comprised PBMCs. Every receptor here comes from a woman aged 50 to 60 in good health and CMV-seronegative.

The chain employs TRBV4-2 and TRBJ2-6; 11 bases agree with TRBD1. Germline loops: CDR1 LGHNA, CDR2 YNFKEQ. CDR3 length: 18 residues. Unmatched junction bases numbered 6, after V lost 3 bases and J lost 2 bases. CDR3 sequence reads: CASSQLDRGLTGANVLTF. CDR3 bases: TGTGCCAGCAGCCAGCTGGACAGGGGGCTTACTGGGGCCAACGTCCTGACTTTC.

This sequence joins TRBV13 and TRBJ2-3, with D possibly matching TRBD2 (6 bases). Germline values: CDR1 PRHDT, CDR2 FYEKMQ (reference sequence). Trimming pared 4 bases from V and 0 bases from J, leaving 17 bases between. This CDR3 has 17 residues. CDR3 in DNA: TGTGCCAGCAGCTACCTCCTCGCGGGAAAGAGCACAGATACGCAGTATTTT. Encoded protein: CASSYLLAGKSTDTQYF.

This chain joins TRBV6-6 and TRBJ2-7, with 10 bases lining up with TRBD2. Germline V gene data show CDR1 as MNHNY and CDR2 as SVGAGI (reference sequence). This CDR3 comprises 16 residues. Trimming cost V 1 base and J 3 bases; bases outside gene matches: 6. The CDR3 nucleotides read TGTGCCAGCAGTTACTTAACTAGCGGGAACGGCTACGAGCAGTACTTC. It specifies CASSYLTSGNGYEQYF.

This clone was counted once. The rearrangement joins TRBV5-1 to TRBJ2-5; D is unclear. Trimming took off 0 bases at V and 5 bases at J, with 14 bases between the two ends. The CDR3 is 15 amino acids. The germline V gene encodes CDR1 SGHRS and CDR2 YFSETQ. The DNA for the CDR3 is TGCGCCAGCAGCTTGGCCGAGATGTTTGATGAGACCCAGTACTTC. It translates to CASSLAEMFDETQYF. Full variable domain (outside the CDR3, taken from reference TRBV5-1 and TRBJ2-5): KAGVTQTPRYLIKTRGQQVTLSCSPISGHRSVSWYQQTPGQGLQFLFEYFSETQRNKGNFPGRFSGRQFSNSRSEMNVSTLELGDSALYLCASSLAEMFDETQYFGPGTRLLVL.

The genes are TRBV6-1 and TRBJ1-5, with D hard to call. Trimming left V 6 bases short and J 3 bases short, with 15 bases between. Germline V gives CDR1 MNHNS, CDR2 SASEGT. This CDR3 has 15 amino acids. CDR3 bases: TGTGCCAGCAGGAAAGCAGGCCGATACAATCAGCCCCAGCATTTT. Protein: CASRKAGRYNQPQHF.

The genes are TRBV18 and TRBJ2-5; TRBD1 matches 9 bases. CDR3 length equals 16 residues. J was trimmed by 4 bases and V by 1 base; bases with no gene match: 7. CDR1 KGHSH and CDR2 LQKENI come from the germline V gene. In DNA, the CDR3 is TGTGCCAGCTCACCACGGTTGGGACAGGGATTAGAGACCCAGTACTTC. This gives the protein CASSPRLGQGLETQYF.

The chain recombines TRBV7-8 with TRBJ2-1; 11 bases match TRBD2. This CDR3 comprises 16 residues. Germline V gene lookup returns CDR1 SGHVS and CDR2 FQNEAQ. Losses at the gene ends were 6 bases for V and 3 bases for J; bases not matched to a gene: 7. CDR3 bases: TGTGCCAGCAGTTCTAGTACTAGCGGGAGCTACAATGAGCAGTTCTTC. It specifies CASSSSTSGSYNEQFF. Supplemented by reference TRBV7-8 and TRBJ2-1, the full variable domain reads GAGVSQSPRYKVAKRGQDVALRCDPISGHVSLFWYQQALGQGPEFLTYFQNEAQLDKSGLPSDRFFAERPEGSVSTLKIQRTQQEDSAVYLCASSSSTSGSYNEQFFGPGTRLTVL.

V is TRBV11-2 and J is TRBJ2-7; D call uncertain. CDR3 length: 14 amino acids. Trimming removed 1 base at V and 0 bases at J, with 7 bases between. Germline V lookup: CDR1 SGHAT, CDR2 FQNNGV. CDR3 nucleotide sequence: TGTGCCAGCAGCTTAGGAGGAGCCTCCTACGAGCAGTACTTC. This encodes CASSLGGASYEQYF.

As to this clone: Its ends do not fully match the called genes, so a read error is possible. The chain employs TRBV5-6 and TRBJ1-2, with TRBD1 matching 10 bases. Looked up from germline, CDR1 is SGHDT and CDR2 is YYEEEE. The CDR3 runs to 13 residues. Here the CDR3 reads CTSSFTGTGDYTF. The CDR3 nucleotides read TGTACCAGCAGCTTTACCGGGACAGGGGACTACACCTTC.

The chain couples TRBV4-2 to TRBJ2-7; tentative D call: TRBD1 (6 bases). The V end was cut by 1 base, the J end by 3 bases, with 13 bases between. This CDR3 is built from 15 residues. The germline CDR1 and CDR2 sequences are LGHNA and YNFKEQ. In nucleotides, the CDR3 is TGTGCCAGCAGCCAAGTTACAGGGACAAACTACGAGCAGTACTTC. It encodes CASSQVTGTNYEQYF.

This sequence joins TRBV2 and TRBJ2-2; D call uncertain. Germline values: CDR1 SNHLY, CDR2 FYNNEI. This CDR3 comprises 13 residues. V lost 5 bases, J lost 5 bases, and 9 bases lay in between. This chain's CDR3 is CASSPLTTGELFF. The CDR3 bases are TGTGCCAGCAGTCCCCTCACTACCGGGGAGCTGTTTTTT.

The J gene is TRBJ2-3, the V gene TRBV7-2; D gene uncertain. The CDR3 runs to 13 residues. Germline CDR1 and CDR2: SGHTA and FQGNSA. Trimming cost V 4 bases and J 5 bases, with 10 bases left between them. The CDR3, as DNA: TGTGCCAGCAGCTCCATTTCGGGAGATACGCAGTATTTT. It encodes CASSSISGDTQYF.